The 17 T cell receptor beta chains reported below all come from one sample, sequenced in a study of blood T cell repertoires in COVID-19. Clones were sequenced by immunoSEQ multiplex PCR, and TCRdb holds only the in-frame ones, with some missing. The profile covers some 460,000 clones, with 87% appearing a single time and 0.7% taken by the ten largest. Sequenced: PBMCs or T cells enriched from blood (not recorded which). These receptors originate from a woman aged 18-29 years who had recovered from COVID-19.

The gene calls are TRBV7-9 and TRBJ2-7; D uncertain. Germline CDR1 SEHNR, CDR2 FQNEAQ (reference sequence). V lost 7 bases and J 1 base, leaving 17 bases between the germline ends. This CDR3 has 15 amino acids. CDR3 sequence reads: CASTSSNVGSYEQYF. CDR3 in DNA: TGTGCCAGCACCTCCTCCAATGTCGGTTCCTACGAGCAGTACTTC.

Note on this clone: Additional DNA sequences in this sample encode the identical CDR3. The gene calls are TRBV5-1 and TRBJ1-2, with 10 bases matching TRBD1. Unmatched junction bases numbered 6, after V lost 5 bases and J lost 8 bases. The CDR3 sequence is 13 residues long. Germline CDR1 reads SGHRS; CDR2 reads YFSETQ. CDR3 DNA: TGCGCCAGCAGTCCCGGGACAGGGGACGGCTACACCTTC. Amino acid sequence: CASSPGTGDGYTF.

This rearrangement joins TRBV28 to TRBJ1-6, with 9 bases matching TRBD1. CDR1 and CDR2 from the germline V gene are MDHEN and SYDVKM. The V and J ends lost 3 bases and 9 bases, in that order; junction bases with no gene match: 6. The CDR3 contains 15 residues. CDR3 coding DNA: TGTGCCAGCAGTTTTATCTCGGACAGGGGTTCACCCCTCCACTTT. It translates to CASSFISDRGSPLHF. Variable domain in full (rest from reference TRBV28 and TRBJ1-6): DVKVTQSSRYLVKRTGEKVFLECVQDMDHENMFWYRQDPGLGLRLIYFSYDVKMKEKGDIPEGYSVSREKKERFSLILESASTNQTSMYLCASSFISDRGSPLHFGNGTRLTVT.

This chain's CDR3 is CASSLAPQNQETQYF. The CDR3 DNA is TGTGCCAGCAGCTTAGCCCCACAGAACCAAGAGACCCAGTACTTC. The chain joins TRBV7-6 to TRBJ2-5; D is undetermined. Between the trimmed V and J ends, which lost 0 bases and 0 bases, there was a span of 8 bases. This CDR3 has 15 residues. In germline, CDR1 is SGHVS, CDR2 FNYEAQ.

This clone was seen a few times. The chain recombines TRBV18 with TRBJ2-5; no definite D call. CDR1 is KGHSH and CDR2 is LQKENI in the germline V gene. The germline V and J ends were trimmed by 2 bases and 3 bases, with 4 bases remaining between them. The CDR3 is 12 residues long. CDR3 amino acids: CASSPTKETQYF. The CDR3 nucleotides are TGTGCCAGCTCACCAACTAAAGAGACCCAGTACTTC.

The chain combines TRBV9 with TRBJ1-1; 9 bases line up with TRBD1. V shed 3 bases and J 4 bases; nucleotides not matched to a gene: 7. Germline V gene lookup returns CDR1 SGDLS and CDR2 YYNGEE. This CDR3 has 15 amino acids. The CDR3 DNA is TGTGCCAGCAGCGCCACGACAGGGGGTTCCACTGAAGCTTTCTTT. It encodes CASSATTGGSTEAFF.

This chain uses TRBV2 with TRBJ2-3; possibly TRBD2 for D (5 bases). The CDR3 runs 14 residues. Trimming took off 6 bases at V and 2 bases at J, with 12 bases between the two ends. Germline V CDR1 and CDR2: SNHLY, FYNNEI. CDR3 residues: CASSPSGNTDTQYF. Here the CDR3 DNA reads TGTGCCAGCAGCCCGAGCGGCAACACAGATACGCAGTATTTT.

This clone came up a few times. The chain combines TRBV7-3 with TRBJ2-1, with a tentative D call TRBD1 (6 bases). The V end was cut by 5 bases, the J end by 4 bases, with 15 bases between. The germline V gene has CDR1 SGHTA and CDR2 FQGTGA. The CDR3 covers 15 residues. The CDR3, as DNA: TGTGCCAGCAGCCCACAGGGACGGGAATACAATGAGCAGTTCTTC. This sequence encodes CASSPQGREYNEQFF.

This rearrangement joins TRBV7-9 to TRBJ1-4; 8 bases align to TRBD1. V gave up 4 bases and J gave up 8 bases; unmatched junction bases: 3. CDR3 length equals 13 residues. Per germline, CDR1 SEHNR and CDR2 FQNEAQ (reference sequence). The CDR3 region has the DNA TGTGCCAGCAGCTGGGGACAGGCAGAAAAACTGTTTTTT. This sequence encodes CASSWGQAEKLFF.

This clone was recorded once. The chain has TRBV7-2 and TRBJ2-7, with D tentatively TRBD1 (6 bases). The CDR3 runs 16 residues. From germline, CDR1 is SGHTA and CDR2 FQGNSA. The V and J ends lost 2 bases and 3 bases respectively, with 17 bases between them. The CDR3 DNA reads TGTGCCAGCAGCTTAAACCTTGACAGGTCACGCTACGAGCAGTACTTC. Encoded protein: CASSLNLDRSRYEQYF.

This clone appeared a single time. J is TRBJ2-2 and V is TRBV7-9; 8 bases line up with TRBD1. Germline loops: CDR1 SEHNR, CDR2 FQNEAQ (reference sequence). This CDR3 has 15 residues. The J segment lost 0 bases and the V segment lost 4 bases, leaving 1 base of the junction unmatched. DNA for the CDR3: TGTGCCAGCAGCTGGGGACAGGCGAACACCGGGGAGCTGTTTTTT. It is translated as CASSWGQANTGELFF.

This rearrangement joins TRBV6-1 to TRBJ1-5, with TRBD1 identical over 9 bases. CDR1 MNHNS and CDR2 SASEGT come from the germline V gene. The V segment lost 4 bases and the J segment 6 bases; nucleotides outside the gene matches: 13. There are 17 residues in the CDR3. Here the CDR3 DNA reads TGTGCCAGCAGTGTGAGGTCGATACGACAGGGGGGTCAGCCCCAGCATTTT. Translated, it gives CASSVRSIRQGGQPQHF.

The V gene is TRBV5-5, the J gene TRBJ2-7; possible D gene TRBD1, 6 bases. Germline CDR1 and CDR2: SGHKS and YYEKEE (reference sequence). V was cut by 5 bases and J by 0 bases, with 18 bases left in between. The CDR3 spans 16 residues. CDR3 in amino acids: CASSPQPQGLSYEQYF. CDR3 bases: TGTGCCAGCAGTCCACAACCCCAGGGGCTCTCCTACGAGCAGTACTTC.

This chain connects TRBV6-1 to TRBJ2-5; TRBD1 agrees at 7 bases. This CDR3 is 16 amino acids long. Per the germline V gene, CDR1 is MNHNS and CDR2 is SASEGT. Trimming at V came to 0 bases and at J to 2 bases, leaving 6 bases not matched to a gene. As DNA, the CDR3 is TGTGCCAGCAGTGAAGCGGTAGGGGGCCTTCAAGAGACCCAGTACTTC. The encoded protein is CASSEAVGGLQETQYF.

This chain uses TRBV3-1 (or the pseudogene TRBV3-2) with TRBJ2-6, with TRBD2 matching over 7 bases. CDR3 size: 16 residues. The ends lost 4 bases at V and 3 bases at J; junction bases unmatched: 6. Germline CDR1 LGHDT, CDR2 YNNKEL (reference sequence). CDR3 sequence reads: CASSPREEYGANVLTF. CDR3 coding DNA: TGTGCCAGCAGCCCCCGGGAGGAGTATGGGGCCAACGTCCTGACTTTC.

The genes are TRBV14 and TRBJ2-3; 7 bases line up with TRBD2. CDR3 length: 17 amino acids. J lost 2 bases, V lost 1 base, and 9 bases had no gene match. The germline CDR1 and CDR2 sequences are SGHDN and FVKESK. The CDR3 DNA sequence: TGTGCCAGCAGCCAAGGCCGACTAGCTCGGGCCACAGATACGCAGTATTTT. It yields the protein CASSQGRLARATDTQYF.

DNA of the CDR3: TGTGCCAGCAGTTTGAGCAGGGGGGCTCTCCCCCAGCATTTT. It yields the protein CASSLSRGALPQHF. The rearrangement uses TRBV28 and TRBJ1-5, with 7 bases aligning to TRBD1. The CDR3 runs to 14 residues. V shed 3 bases and J 10 bases; nucleotides not matched to a gene: 9. Looked up from germline, CDR1 is MDHEN and CDR2 is SYDVKM.